The rows below give T cell receptor beta chains drawn from one sample of a study of blood T cell repertoires in COVID-19. Method: immunoSEQ multiplex PCR; TCRdb's copy keeps in-frame clones and lacks some. Among 200,000 or so clones, about 85% were seen once, and the ten largest hold 2.1%. The sequencing sample was made of peripheral blood. The receptors were gathered from a man in his sixties or seventies with active or convalescent COVID-19. CDR3s include the opening cysteine and the closing phenylalanine or tryptophan. Fields, in order: V gene, clone size, CDR3 length, D gene, J gene, CDR3 protein, CDR3 DNA. D genes are given only for firm matches. Size is omitted from some rows. Given values are once, few, many or a class for expanded clones.

TRBV19	.	13	.	TRBJ2-2	CASIKGLSGELFF	TGTGCCAGTATTAAGGGGTTGAGCGGGGAGCTGTTTTTT
TRBV27	.	15	TRBD2	TRBJ2-5	CASSPTGTRRETQYF	TGTGCCAGCAGTCCGACCGGGACTAGGAGAGAGACCCAGTACTTC
TRBV4-2	once	16	TRBD1	TRBJ1-5	CASSPEPGQGNQPQHF	TGTGCCAGCAGCCCCGAACCGGGACAGGGGAATCAGCCCCAGCATTTT
TRBV5-1	.	12	.	TRBJ1-1	CASSSQGSEAFF	TGCGCCAGCAGCTCGCAGGGAAGTGAAGCTTTCTTT
TRBV18	.	14	.	TRBJ1-3	CASSPGQRRDTIYF	TGTGCCAGCTCACCGGGACAAAGGCGAGACACCATATATTTT
TRBV5-4	.	16	TRBD1	TRBJ1-1	CASSSRTGVLNTEAFF	TGTGCCAGCAGCTCCCGGACAGGGGTATTGAACACTGAAGCTTTCTTT
TRBV7-2	.	13	.	TRBJ2-7	CASSLQVSYEQYF	TGTGCCAGCAGCTTACAGGTCTCCTACGAGCAGTACTTC
TRBV6-6	.	12	.	TRBJ1-2	CASSSQLYGYTF	TGTGCCAGCAGTTCTCAACTCTATGGCTACACCTTC
TRBV9	once	13	.	TRBJ2-5	CASSLTHAETQYF	TGTGCCAGCAGCCTCACCCATGCGGAGACCCAGTACTTC
TRBV6-6	once	16	TRBD1	TRBJ2-6	CASTSPTGVGANVLTF	TGTGCCAGCACGTCCCCCACAGGGGTCGGGGCCAACGTCCTGACTTTC
TRBV7-2	.	13	TRBD1	TRBJ2-5	CASSLTGDETQYF	TGTGCCAGCAGCCTTACAGGGGACGAGACCCAGTACTTC
TRBV6-2/TRBV6-3	.	13	.	TRBJ1-1	CASSWAVNTEAFF	TGTGCCAGCAGTTGGGCAGTGAACACTGAAGCTTTCTTT
TRBV30	.	14	.	TRBJ1-4	CAWSVRRLYEKLFF	TGTGCCTGGAGTGTAAGGAGACTTTATGAAAAACTGTTTTTT
TRBV19	.	16	TRBD2	TRBJ2-1	CASSGTGGAGLNEQFF	TGTGCCAGTAGCGGAACGGGGGGAGCGGGTTTGAATGAGCAGTTCTTC
TRBV5-1	.	14	.	TRBJ2-3	CASSFYRESDTQYF	TGCGCCAGCAGCTTCTACAGGGAATCAGATACGCAGTATTTT
TRBV4-1	.	14	.	TRBJ2-7	CASSNRDNSYEQYF	TGCGCCAGCAGCAACCGGGACAACTCCTACGAGCAGTACTTC
TRBV21-1	.	18	.	TRBJ2-3	CASSKRPGGRAAADTQYF	TGTGCCAGCAGCAAGCGCCCGGGCGGGAGGGCCGCTGCAGATACGCAGTATTTT